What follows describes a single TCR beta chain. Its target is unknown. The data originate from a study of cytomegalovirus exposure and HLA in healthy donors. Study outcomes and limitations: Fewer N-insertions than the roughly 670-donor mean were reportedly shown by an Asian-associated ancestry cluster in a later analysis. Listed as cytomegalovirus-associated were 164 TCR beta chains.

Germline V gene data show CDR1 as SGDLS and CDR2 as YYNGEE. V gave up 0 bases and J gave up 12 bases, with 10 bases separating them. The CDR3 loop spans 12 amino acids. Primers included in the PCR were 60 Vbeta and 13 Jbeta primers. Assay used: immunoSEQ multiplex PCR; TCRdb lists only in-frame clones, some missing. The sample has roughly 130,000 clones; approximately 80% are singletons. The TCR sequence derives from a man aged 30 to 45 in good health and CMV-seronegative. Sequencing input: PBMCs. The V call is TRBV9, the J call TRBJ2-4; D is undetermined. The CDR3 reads CASSVDPGPQYF. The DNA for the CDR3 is TGTGCCAGCAGCGTAGATCCGGGTCCTCAGTACTTC.